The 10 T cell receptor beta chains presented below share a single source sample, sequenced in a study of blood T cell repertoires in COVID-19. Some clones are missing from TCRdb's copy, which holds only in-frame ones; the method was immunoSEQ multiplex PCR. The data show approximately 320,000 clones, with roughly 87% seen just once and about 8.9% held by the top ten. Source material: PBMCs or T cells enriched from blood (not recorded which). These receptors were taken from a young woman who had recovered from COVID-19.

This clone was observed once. The CDR3 DNA follows: TGTGCCATCAGTGAGTGGGAGCGGGGGGCAGCAGATACGCAGTATTTT. It codes for CAISEWERGAADTQYF. This chain links TRBV10-3 with TRBJ2-3, with 9 bases fitting TRBD2. The CDR3 spans 16 residues. The trim removed 1 base at V and 4 bases at J, leaving 6 bases unmatched. Germline CDR1 ENHRY, CDR2 SYGVKD.

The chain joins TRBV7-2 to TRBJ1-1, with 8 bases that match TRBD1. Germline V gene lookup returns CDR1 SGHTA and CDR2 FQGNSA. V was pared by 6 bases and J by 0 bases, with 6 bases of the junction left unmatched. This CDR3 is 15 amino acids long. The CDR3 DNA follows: TGTGCCAGCAGGACGATACAGGGGGTGAACACTGAAGCTTTCTTT. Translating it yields CASRTIQGVNTEAFF.

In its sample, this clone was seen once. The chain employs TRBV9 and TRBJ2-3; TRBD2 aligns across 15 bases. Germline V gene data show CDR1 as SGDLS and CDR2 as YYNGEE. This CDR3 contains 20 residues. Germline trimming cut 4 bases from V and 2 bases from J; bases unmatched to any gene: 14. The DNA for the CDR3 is TGTGCCAGCAGCTTAGGGACTAGCGGGGGGACAAATCATTACACAGATACGCAGTATTTT. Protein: CASSLGTSGGTNHYTDTQYF.

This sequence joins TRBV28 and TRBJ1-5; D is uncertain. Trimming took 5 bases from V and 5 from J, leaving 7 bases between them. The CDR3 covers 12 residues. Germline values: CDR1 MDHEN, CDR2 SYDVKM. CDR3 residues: CASSLSDQPQHF. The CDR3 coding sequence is TGTGCCAGCAGTCTTTCGGATCAGCCCCAGCATTTT.

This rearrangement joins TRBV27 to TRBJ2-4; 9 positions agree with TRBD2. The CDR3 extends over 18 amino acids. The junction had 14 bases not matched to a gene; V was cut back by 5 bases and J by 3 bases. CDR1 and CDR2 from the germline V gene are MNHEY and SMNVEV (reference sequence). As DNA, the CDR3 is TGTGCCAGCAGTCCATTCCTTGGCGGGGGGGTGGTCAAAAACATTCAGTACTTC. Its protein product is CASSPFLGGGVVKNIQYF.

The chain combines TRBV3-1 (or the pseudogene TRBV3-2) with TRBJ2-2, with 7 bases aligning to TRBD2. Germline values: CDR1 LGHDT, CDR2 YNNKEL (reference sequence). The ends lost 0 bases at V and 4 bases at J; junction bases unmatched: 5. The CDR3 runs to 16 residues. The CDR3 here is CASSQEGWGGTGELFF. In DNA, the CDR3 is TGTGCCAGCAGCCAAGAAGGTTGGGGGGGCACCGGGGAGCTGTTTTTT.

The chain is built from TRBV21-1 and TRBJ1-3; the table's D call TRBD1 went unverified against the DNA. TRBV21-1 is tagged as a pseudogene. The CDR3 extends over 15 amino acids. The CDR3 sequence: CASSQTVPSGNTIYF. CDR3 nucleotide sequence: TGTGCCAGCTCACAGACAGTTCCCTCTGGAAACACCATATATTTT.

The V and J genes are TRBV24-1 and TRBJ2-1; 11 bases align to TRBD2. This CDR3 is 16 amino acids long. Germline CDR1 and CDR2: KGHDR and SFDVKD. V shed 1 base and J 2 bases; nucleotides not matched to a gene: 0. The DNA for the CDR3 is TGTGCCACCAGTGATTTTAGCGGGGGGGCCTACAATGAGCAGTTCTTC. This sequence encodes CATSDFSGGAYNEQFF.

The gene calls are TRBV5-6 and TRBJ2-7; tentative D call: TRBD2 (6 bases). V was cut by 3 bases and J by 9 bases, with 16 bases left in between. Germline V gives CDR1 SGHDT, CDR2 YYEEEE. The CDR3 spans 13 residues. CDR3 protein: CASSSGLSLGQYF. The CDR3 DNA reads TGTGCCAGCAGCTCGGGACTCTCCCTAGGGCAGTACTTC. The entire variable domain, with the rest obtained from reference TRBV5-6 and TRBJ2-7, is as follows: DAGVTQSPTHLIKTRGQQVTLRCSPKSGHDTVSWYQQALGQGPQFIFQYYEEEERQRGNFPDRFSGHQFPNYSSELNVNALLLGDSALYLCASSSGLSLGQYFGPGTRLTVT.

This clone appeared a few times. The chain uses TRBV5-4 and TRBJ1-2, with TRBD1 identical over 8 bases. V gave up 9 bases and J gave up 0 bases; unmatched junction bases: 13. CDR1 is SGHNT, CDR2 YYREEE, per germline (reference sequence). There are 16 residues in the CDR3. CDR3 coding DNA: TGTGCCACCCTGAGGGCAGGGGGCGAACCTAACTATGGCTACACCTTC. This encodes CATLRAGGEPNYGYTF.